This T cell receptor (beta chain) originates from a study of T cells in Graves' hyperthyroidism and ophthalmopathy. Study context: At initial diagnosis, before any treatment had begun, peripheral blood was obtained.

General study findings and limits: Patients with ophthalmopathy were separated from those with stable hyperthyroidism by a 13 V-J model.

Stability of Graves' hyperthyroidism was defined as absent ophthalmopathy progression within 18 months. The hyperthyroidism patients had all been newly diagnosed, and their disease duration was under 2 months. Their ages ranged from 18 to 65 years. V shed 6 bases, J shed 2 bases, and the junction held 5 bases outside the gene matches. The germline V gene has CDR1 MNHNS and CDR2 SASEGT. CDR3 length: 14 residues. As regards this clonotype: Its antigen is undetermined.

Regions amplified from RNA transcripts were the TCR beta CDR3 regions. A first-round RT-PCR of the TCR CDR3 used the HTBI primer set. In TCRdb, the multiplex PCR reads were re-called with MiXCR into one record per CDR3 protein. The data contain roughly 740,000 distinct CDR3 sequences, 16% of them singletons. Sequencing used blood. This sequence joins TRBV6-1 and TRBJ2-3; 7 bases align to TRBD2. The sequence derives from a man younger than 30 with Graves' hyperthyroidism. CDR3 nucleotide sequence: TGTGCCAGCAGATTCCTAGCGGACACAGATACGCAGTATTTT. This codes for CASRFLADTDTQYF.